The rows below give T cell receptor beta chains drawn from one sample of a study of OX40 agonist ivuxolimab in advanced cancers. Sequenced by immunoSEQ multiplex PCR; TCRdb stores in-frame clones only, minus some. The table includes over 65,000 clones, around 90% detected once. This sample comprised CD4+ or CD8+ T cells sorted from blood, obtained in a trial of the OX40 agonist ivuxolimab. The receptors were gathered from an adult with an advanced solid tumor such as melanoma, head and neck, liver or kidney cancer. The CDR3 runs from the conserved cysteine through the conserved F or W.

v_call cdr3_aa
TRBV15 CATSQLRAEQYF
TRBV6-6 CASSFLREQYF
TRBV7-2 CASSLGREYEQYF
TRBV28 CASSRGQIQETQYF
TRBV6-1 CASSVLAGAYNEQFF
TRBV18 CASSPLAGWNEQFF
TRBV9 CASSVSLDTQYF
TRBV5-1 CASSPGGRNNEQFF
TRBV10-3 CAISSGRGGTDTQYF
TRBV7-9 CASSIGDQPQHF
TRBV7-2 CASSLILAYTGELFF
TRBV18 CASSRGGYNEQFF
TRBV5-1 CASSLLGGLDEKLFF
TRBV7-9 CASSLEGVGELFF
TRBV19 CASSDPGRETQYF
TRBV5-8 CASSLTSTHDSPLHF
TRBV7-8 CASSFDRGGNTIYF
TRBV5-1 CASSLLAGNEQYF
TRBV9 CASSYGLAGSEQYF
TRBV6-5 CASSYGGGAQTQYF
TRBV19 CASMGTAPVSEQYF
TRBV4-3 CASSQDHSNRVGGYTF
TRBV28 CASSPPAGAGSDTQYF
TRBV12-5 CASGLVQGGAGNTIYF
TRBV7-2 CASSLVATEAFF
TRBV7-2 CASSFPPPTDTQYF
TRBV7-6 CASSLGTVGNIQYF